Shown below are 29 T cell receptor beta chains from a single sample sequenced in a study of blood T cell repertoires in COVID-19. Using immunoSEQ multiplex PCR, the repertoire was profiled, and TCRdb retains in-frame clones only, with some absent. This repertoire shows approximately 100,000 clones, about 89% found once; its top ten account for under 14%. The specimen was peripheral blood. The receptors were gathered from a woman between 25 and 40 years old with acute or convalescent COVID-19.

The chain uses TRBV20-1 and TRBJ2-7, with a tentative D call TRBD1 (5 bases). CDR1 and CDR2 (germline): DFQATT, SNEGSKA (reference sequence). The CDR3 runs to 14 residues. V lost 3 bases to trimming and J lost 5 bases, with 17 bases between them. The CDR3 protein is CSASLARAIHEQYF. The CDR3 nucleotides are TGCAGTGCTAGTCTCGCCAGGGCAATCCACGAGCAGTACTTC.

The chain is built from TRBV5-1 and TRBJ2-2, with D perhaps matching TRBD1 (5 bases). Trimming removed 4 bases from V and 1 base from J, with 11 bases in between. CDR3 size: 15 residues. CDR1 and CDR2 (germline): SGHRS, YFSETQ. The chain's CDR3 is CASSDTGVNTGELFF. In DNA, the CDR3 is TGCGCCAGCAGCGACACAGGTGTGAACACCGGGGAGCTGTTTTTT.

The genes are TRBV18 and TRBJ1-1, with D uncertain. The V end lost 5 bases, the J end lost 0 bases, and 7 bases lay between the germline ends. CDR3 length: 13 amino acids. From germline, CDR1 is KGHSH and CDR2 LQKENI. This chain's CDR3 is CASSSTLNTEAFF. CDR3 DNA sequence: TGTGCCAGCTCATCCACACTGAACACTGAAGCTTTCTTT.

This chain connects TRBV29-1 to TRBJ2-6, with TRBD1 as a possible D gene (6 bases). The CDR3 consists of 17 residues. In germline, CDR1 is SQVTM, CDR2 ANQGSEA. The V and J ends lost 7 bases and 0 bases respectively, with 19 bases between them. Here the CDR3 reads CSALTGTFTSGANVLTF. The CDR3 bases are TGCAGCGCCCTCACCGGGACATTCACCTCTGGGGCCAACGTCCTGACTTTC.

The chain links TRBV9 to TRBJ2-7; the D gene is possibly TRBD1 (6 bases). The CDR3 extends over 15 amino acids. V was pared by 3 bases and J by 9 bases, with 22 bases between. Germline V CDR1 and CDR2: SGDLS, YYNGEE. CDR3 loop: CASSADSFLTNGQYF. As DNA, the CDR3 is TGTGCCAGCAGCGCGGACAGCTTCTTAACTAATGGGCAGTACTTC.

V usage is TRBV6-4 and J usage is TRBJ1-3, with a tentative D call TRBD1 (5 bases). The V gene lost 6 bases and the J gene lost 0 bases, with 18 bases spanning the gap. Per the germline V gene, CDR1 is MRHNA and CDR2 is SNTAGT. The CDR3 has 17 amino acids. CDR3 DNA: TGTGCCAGCAGGGTAACGACAGTGTTCAGCTCTGGAAACACCATATATTTT. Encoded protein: CASRVTTVFSSGNTIYF.

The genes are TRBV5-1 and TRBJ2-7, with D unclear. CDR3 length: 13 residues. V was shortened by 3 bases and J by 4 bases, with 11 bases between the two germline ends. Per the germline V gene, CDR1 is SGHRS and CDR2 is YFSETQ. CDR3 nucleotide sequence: TGCGCCAGCAGCTCCCTCCCCTTGTACGAGCAGTACTTC. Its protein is CASSSLPLYEQYF. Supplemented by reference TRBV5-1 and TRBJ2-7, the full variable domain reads KAGVTQTPRYLIKTRGQQVTLSCSPISGHRSVSWYQQTPGQGLQFLFEYFSETQRNKGNFPGRFSGRQFSNSRSEMNVSTLELGDSALYLCASSSLPLYEQYFGPGTRLTVT.

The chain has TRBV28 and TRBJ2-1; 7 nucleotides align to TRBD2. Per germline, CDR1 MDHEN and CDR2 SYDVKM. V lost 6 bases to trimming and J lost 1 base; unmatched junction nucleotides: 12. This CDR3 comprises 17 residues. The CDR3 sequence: CASSPLLAVRSYNEQFF. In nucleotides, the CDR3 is TGTGCCAGCAGCCCTCTCCTAGCGGTGCGGTCCTACAATGAGCAGTTCTTC.

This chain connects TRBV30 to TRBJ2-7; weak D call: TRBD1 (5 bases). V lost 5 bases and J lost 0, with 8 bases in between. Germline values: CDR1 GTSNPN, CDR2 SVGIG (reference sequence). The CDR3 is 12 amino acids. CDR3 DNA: TGTGCCTGGGGGGCGGACTCCTACGAGCAGTACTTC. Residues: CAWGADSYEQYF.

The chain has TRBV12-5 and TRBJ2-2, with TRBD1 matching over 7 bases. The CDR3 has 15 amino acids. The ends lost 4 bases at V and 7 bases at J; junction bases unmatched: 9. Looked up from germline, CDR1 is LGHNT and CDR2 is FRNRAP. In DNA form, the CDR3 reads TGTGCTAGTGGTTCCGAAGCAGGGGGTGGCGGGGAGCTGTTTTTT. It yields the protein CASGSEAGGGGELFF.

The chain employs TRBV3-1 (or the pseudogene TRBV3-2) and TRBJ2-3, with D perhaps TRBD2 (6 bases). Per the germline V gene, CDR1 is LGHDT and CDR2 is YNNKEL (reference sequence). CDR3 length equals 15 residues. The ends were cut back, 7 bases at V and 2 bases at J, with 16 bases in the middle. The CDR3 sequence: CASTRARGFTDTQYF. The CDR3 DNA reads TGTGCCAGCACCCGCGCCCGGGGGTTCACAGATACGCAGTATTTT.

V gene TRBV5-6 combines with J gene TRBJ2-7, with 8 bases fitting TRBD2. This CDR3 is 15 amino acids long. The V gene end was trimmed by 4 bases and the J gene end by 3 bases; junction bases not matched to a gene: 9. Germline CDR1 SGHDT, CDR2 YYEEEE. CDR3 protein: CASSATGRAYYEQYF. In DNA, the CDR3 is TGTGCCAGCAGCGCGACCGGGAGGGCCTACTACGAGCAGTACTTC.

Here the CDR3 reads CASSQTPTGSYEQYF. CDR3 in DNA: TGTGCCAGCAGCCAAACACCGACAGGCTCCTACGAGCAGTACTTC. The V gene is TRBV3-1 (or the pseudogene TRBV3-2), the J gene TRBJ2-7; maybe TRBD1 (6 bases). The CDR3 sequence is 15 residues long. The germline V gene has CDR1 LGHDT and CDR2 YNNKEL (reference sequence). The V gene lost 2 bases and the J gene lost 0 bases, with 11 bases spanning the gap.

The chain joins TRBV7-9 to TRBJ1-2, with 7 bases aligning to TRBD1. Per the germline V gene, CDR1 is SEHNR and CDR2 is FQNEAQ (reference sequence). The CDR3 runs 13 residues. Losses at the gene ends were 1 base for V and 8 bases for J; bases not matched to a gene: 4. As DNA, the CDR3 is TGTGCCAGCAGCTTAGGACAGGGACGGGGCTACACCTTC. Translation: CASSLGQGRGYTF.

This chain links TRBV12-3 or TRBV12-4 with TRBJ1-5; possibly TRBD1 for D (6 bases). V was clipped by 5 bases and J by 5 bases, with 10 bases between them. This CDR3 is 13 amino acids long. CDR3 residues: CASSGRGYQPQHF. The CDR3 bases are TGTGCCAGCAGTGGAAGGGGGTATCAGCCCCAGCATTTT.

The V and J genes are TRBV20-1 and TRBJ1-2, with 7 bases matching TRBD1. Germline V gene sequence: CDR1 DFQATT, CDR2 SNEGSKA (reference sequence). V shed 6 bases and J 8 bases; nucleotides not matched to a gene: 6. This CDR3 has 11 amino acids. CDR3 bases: TGCAGTGCAAACACAGGGGAGGGCTACACCTTC. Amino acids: CSANTGEGYTF.

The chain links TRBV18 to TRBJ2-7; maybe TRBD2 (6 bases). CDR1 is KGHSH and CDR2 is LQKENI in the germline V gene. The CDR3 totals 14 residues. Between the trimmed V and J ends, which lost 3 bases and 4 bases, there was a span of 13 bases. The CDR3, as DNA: TGTGCCAGCTCACCCGGAGGGAATCGGTACGAGCAGTACTTC. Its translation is CASSPGGNRYEQYF.

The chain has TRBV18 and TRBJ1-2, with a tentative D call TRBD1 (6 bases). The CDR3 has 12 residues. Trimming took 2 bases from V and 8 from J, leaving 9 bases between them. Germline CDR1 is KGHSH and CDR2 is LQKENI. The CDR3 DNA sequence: TGTGCCAGCTCACCAGTACAGGGAGGCTACACCTTC. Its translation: CASSPVQGGYTF.

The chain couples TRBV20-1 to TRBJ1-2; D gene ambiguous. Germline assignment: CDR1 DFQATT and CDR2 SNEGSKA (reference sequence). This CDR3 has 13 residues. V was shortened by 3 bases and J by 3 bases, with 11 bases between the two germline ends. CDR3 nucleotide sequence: TGCAGTGCTAGTAGGCAGGCCCACTATGGCTACACCTTC. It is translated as CSASRQAHYGYTF.

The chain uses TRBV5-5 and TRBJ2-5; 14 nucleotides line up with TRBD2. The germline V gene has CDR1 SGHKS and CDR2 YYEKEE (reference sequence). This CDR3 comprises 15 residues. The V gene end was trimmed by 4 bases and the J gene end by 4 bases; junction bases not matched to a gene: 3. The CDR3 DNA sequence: TGTGCCAGCAGCATGGGACTAGCGGGGGCAGAGACCCAGTACTTC. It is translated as CASSMGLAGAETQYF.

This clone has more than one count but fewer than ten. The CDR3 sequence is CASSQQGPEAFF. CDR3 sequence (DNA): TGTGCCAGCAGTCAGCAGGGCCCTGAAGCTTTCTTT. The chain employs TRBV28 and TRBJ1-1; D possibly corresponds to TRBD1 (5 bases). Trimming pared 5 bases from V and 6 bases from J, leaving 10 bases between. Per the germline V gene, CDR1 is MDHEN and CDR2 is SYDVKM. The CDR3 sequence is 12 residues long.

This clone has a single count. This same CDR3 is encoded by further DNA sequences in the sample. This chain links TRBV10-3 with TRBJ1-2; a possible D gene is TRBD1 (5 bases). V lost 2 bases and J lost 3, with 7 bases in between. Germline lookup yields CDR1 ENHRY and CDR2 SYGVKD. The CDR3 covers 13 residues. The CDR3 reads CAISEGGDYGYTF. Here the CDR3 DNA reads TGTGCCATCAGTGAGGGGGGGGACTATGGCTACACCTTC.

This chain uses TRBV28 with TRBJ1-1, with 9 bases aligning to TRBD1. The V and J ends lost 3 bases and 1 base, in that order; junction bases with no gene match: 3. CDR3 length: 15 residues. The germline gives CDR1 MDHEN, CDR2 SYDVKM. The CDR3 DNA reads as TGTGCCAGCAGTTTCGGACAGGGGCCGAACACTGAAGCTTTCTTT. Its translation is CASSFGQGPNTEAFF.

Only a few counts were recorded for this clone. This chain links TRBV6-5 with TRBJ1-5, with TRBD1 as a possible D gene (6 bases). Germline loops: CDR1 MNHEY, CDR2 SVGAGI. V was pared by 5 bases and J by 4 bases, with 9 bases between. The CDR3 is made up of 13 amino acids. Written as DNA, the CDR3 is TGTGCCAGCAGTATCACAGGGAATCAGCCCCAGCATTTT. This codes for CASSITGNQPQHF.

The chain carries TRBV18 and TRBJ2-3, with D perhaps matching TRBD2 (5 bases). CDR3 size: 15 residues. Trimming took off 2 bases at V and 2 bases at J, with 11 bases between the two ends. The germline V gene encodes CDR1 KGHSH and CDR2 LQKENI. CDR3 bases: TGTGCCAGCTCACCATCGGGATCGTTCACAGATACGCAGTATTTT. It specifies CASSPSGSFTDTQYF.

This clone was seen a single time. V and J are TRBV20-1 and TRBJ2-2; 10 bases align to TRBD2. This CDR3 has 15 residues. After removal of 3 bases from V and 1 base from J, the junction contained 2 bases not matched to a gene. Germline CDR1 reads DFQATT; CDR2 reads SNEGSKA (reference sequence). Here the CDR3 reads CSASRLAGNTGELFF. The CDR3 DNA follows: TGCAGTGCTAGTAGACTAGCGGGGAACACCGGGGAGCTGTTTTTT.

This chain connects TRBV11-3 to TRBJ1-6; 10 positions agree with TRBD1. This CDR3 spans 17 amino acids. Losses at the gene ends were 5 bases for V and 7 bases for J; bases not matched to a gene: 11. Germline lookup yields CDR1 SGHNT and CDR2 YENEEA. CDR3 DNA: TGTGCCAGCAGCCCCCAGGGACAGGGGATTCCCAATTCACCCCTCCACTTT. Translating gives CASSPQGQGIPNSPLHF.

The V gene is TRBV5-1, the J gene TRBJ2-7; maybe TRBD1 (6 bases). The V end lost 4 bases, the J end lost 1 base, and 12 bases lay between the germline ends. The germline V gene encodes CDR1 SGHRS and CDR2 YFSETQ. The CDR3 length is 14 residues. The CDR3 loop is CASSDQGTSYEQYF. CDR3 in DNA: TGCGCCAGCAGCGATCAGGGGACGTCCTACGAGCAGTACTTC.

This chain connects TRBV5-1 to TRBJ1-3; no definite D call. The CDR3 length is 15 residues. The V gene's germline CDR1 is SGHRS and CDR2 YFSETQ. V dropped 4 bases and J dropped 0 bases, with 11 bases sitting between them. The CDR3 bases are TGCGCCAGCAGCCTGGTGGGGAGCTCTGGAAACACCATATATTTT. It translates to CASSLVGSSGNTIYF.